This T cell receptor (beta chain) emerged from a study of cytomegalovirus exposure and HLA in healthy donors. Study as a whole: The 100 to 150 validation repertoires matched the 500 to 750 first-cohort repertoires in platform, a later analysis reported. Whole-study findings and limits: Listed as cytomegalovirus-associated were approximately 160 TCR beta chains. Whilst most TCR sequences proved rare, a subset of public TCRs occurred across many donors.

This table comes from immunoSEQ multiplex PCR, and its TCRdb copy is limited to in-frame clones, with some not included. The data show 150,000 or so clones, with 75% to 90% seen just once and around 6% held by the top ten. Notes on this clone: Antigen specificity is unknown.

Donors came from a validation cohort of 95 to 150 subjects, distinct from the first 666-subject cohort. This TCR was recovered from a woman aged 25 to 39 in good health and CMV-seropositive. The sequencing sample was made of PBMCs.

The CDR3 spells CASSFRGLTKNIQYF. The CDR3, as DNA: TGTGCCAGCAGCTTCAGGGGGCTAACCAAAAACATTCAGTACTTC. The chain carries TRBV5-6 and TRBJ2-4; 8 bases are a match to TRBD1. The germline gives CDR1 SGHDT, CDR2 YYEEEE. This CDR3 region has 15 residues. The V gene end was trimmed by 2 bases and the J gene end by 2 bases; junction bases not matched to a gene: 3. The whole variable domain, filled in from reference TRBV5-6 and TRBJ2-4, reads DAGVTQSPTHLIKTRGQQVTLRCSPKSGHDTVSWYQQALGQGPQFIFQYYEEEERQRGNFPDRFSGHQFPNYSSELNVNALLLGDSALYLCASSFRGLTKNIQYFGAGTRLSVL.